This TCR beta chain is drawn from a study of T cell repertoires in cytomegalovirus infection. About the research overall: Selection of CMV epitopes for the study included recently identified HLA-C-restricted and well-studied HLA-B-restricted ones. Study-level points and caveats: Carriage of CMV together with the relevant HLA was identifiable through cumulative public TCR beta family frequency. In two of eight donors, the top clonotype was HLA-C-restricted CMV-specific.

Germline V gene sequence: CDR1 LNHNV, CDR2 YYDKDF (reference sequence). The CDR3 consists of 16 residues. Unmatched junction bases numbered 10, after V lost 1 base and J lost 7 bases. One entry per CDR3 protein, called by TCRdb with MiXCR from the reads. The sample consists of around 360,000 distinct CDR3 sequences, about a third of them appearing once. This clonotype was counted between two and nine times. What it recognizes is unknown. The sample in question was cultured PBMCs, obtained from culture after CMV antigen stimulation. The clonotype was recovered from a human donor in good health (CMV status not recorded). Some clones in this sample may be carry-over from other donors' samples. The rearrangement joins TRBV15 to TRBJ2-3, with 8 bases identical to TRBD2. The CDR3 DNA reads as TGTGCCACCAGCAGAGTGGGTCACGGGAGGGCCTATACGCAGTATTTT. It translates to CATSRVGHGRAYTQYF.